The rows below give T cell receptor beta chains drawn from one sample of a study of CD8+ T cells in alopecia areata. The assay was immunoSEQ multiplex PCR, and TCRdb's table has in-frame clones only and misses some. The sample lists about 110,000 clones, 65% to 85% occurring once. The sample was CD8+ T cells sorted from blood, taken at week 24, from a patient treated with tofacitinib. Receptors originate from a human donor with alopecia areata. Each CDR3 is given with its conserved first and last residue. The D gene is left open where the match is weak. Clone sizes are given selectively: once, few, many, or a class where the clone is expanded.

DNA,CDR3,size,D,J,length,V
TGTGCCACTCAATTTGGGGAAACTGAAGCTTTCTTT,CATQFGETEAFF,NA,NA,TRBJ1-1,12,TRBV6-6
TGTGCCAGCAGTGCCCGGGTCGGTACCGGGGAGCTGTTTTTT,CASSARVGTGELFF,once,NA,TRBJ2-2,14,TRBV2
TGTGCCAGCAGTGAAGCGCCTGATCCCAGGGTTACCATCTACGAGCAGTACTTC,CASSEAPDPRVTIYEQYF,NA,NA,TRBJ2-7,18,TRBV2
TGCGCCAGCAGCCGCGACGTCGGACAGGGTGCGGAGCAGTACTTC,CASSRDVGQGAEQYF,NA,TRBD1,TRBJ2-7,15,TRBV4-1
TGTGCCAGCAGCTTAACGATATCCTACGAGCAGTACTTC,CASSLTISYEQYF,once,NA,TRBJ2-7,13,TRBV11-3
TGCGCCAGCAGCCGCGACGGGGTGTGGTCTTCACGCTCTGGGGCCAACGTCCTGACTTTC,CASSRDGVWSSRSGANVLTF,NA,NA,TRBJ2-6,20,TRBV4-1
TGCGCCAGCAGCCAGGCCCCGGGGGACCCACCTAGGGAGCAGTACTTC,CASSQAPGDPPREQYF,NA,NA,TRBJ2-7,16,TRBV5-1
TGTGCCAGCAGTTTTATTGCCCCGGGCGGGGAGCTGTTTTTT,CASSFIAPGGELFF,NA,NA,TRBJ2-2,14,TRBV27
TGTGCCAGCAGGGACAGGGATTTAAATCAGCCCCAGCATTTT,CASRDRDLNQPQHF,once,TRBD1,TRBJ1-5,14,TRBV6-1
TGTGCCAGCAGGGAGACAGGGACCTTCCCACCAGCTAACTATGGCTACACCTTC,CASRETGTFPPANYGYTF,NA,TRBD1,TRBJ1-2,18,TRBV2
TGCGCCAGCAGCTCGGTGAGCGGGGGGGCCTTCGATGAGCAGTTCTTC,CASSSVSGGAFDEQFF,once,TRBD2,TRBJ2-1,16,TRBV5-1
TGTGCTAGTGGTTTGGTACAAGGGTACACCGGGGAGCTGTTTTTT,CASGLVQGYTGELFF,NA,NA,TRBJ2-2,15,TRBV12-5
TGTGCCAGCAGTTACTCCCCGGGACTTGAAGCTTTCTTT,CASSYSPGLEAFF,NA,NA,TRBJ1-1,13,TRBV6-5
TGCAGCGCGGTCGCGGGCCGCGAGCAGTACTTC,CSAVAGREQYF,NA,NA,TRBJ2-7,11,TRBV29-1
TGTGCTAGCAGTCCAGGGGGGCTTGGAGAGACCCAGTACTTC,CASSPGGLGETQYF,NA,NA,TRBJ2-5,14,TRBV7-7
TGTGCCAGCAGTGAAGGACAGGGACCTGGGGCCAACGTCCTGACTTTC,CASSEGQGPGANVLTF,NA,TRBD1,TRBJ2-6,16,TRBV2
TGTGCCAGCAGCACGGGACCTGGGGGTGATACGCAGTATTTT,CASSTGPGGDTQYF,NA,NA,TRBJ2-3,14,TRBV21-1
TGTGCCAGCAGTCCTAGCGGGGGAATTACCGGGGAGCTGTTTTTT,CASSPSGGITGELFF,NA,TRBD2,TRBJ2-2,15,TRBV27
TGTGCCAGCAGCTCGATCGCCGCCAACTATGGCTACACCTTC,CASSSIAANYGYTF,NA,NA,TRBJ1-2,14,TRBV7-9
TGTGCCACCAGGAAGGGGAGCACAGATACGCAGTATTTT,CATRKGSTDTQYF,once,NA,TRBJ2-3,13,TRBV15
TGTGCCAGCAGCCCGGACAAGTGGACAGATACGCAGTATTTT,CASSPDKWTDTQYF,NA,NA,TRBJ2-3,14,TRBV6-5
TGTGCCAGCAGCTTGACAGGGACCTCCTACGAGCAGTACTTC,CASSLTGTSYEQYF,NA,TRBD1,TRBJ2-7,14,TRBV7-3
TGTGCCAGCACCTGGGGGGACGGACCCTACGAGCAGTACTTC,CASTWGDGPYEQYF,NA,NA,TRBJ2-7,14,TRBV6-5
TGCGCCAGCAGCCAGGACAGGGGTAGCACCGGGGAGCTGTTTTTT,CASSQDRGSTGELFF,NA,TRBD1,TRBJ2-2,15,TRBV4-1
TGTGCCAGCAGCTTGTTATTTCGGGAAGAGACCCAGTACTTC,CASSLLFREETQYF,NA,NA,TRBJ2-5,14,TRBV5-5
TGCGCCAGCAGCCAGTCGGGCCTAGCGGACTACGAGCAGTACTTC,CASSQSGLADYEQYF,NA,TRBD2,TRBJ2-7,15,TRBV4-1
TGCGCCAGCAGCTTGGCCATGGTGGGACTAGCGGGAAACAATGAGCAGTTCTTC,CASSLAMVGLAGNNEQFF,NA,TRBD2,TRBJ2-1,18,TRBV5-1
TGTGCCAGCAGTGCATCACAGGGATGGACTGAAGCCTTCTTT,CASSASQGWTEAFF,NA,NA,TRBJ1-1,14,TRBV2
TGTGCCAGCAGCTTACCCTACGTGGGGGGGGCGTCGGGCTATGGCTACACCTTC,CASSLPYVGGASGYGYTF,NA,NA,TRBJ1-2,18,TRBV7-2
TGCGCCAGCAGCCTCGAACCGGGACTTGTGAACACCGGGGAGCTGTTTTTT,CASSLEPGLVNTGELFF,NA,NA,TRBJ2-2,17,TRBV4-1
TGTGCCAGCAGTTACTCGAGGGGGTGGGAGCAGTACTTC,CASSYSRGWEQYF,NA,NA,TRBJ2-7,13,TRBV6-5
TGTGCCAGCAGCTCGGGCGGTACGCAGTATTTT,CASSSGGTQYF,NA,NA,TRBJ2-3,11,TRBV13
TGTGCCAGCAGTTCCGGGACCCAGAGACGAGAGACCCAGTACTTC,CASSSGTQRRETQYF,NA,NA,TRBJ2-5,15,TRBV7-9
TGTGCCAGCAGTACTCCAAATTACGGGGAAGCTTTCTTT,CASSTPNYGEAFF,NA,NA,TRBJ1-1,13,TRBV27
TGCGCCAGCAGCCATGGGACAGGGGCTCACTCTGGGGCCAACGTCCTGACTTTC,CASSHGTGAHSGANVLTF,NA,TRBD1,TRBJ2-6,18,TRBV4-3
TGTGCCAGCAGCTTAGGAGGACGGAGCACAGATACGCAGTATTTT,CASSLGGRSTDTQYF,NA,NA,TRBJ2-3,15,TRBV11-2
TGCGCCAGCAGCTTGGACCCACTAGCGAGGTACGAGCAGTACTTC,CASSLDPLARYEQYF,NA,TRBD2,TRBJ2-7,15,TRBV5-1
TGCGCCAGCAGCTTGGAACAGGGTTTGATCTACGAGCAGTACTTC,CASSLEQGLIYEQYF,NA,NA,TRBJ2-7,15,TRBV5-1
TGTGCCAGTGCGGCGGGACTCTACGAGCAGTACTTC,CASAAGLYEQYF,NA,NA,TRBJ2-7,12,TRBV13
TGTGCCAGCAGTTCCCCGGACTTAACCACCGGGGAGCTGTTTTTT,CASSSPDLTTGELFF,NA,NA,TRBJ2-2,15,TRBV27
TGTGCCAGCAGCTTAGAACAGGGGCCTTACACTGAAGCTTTCTTT,CASSLEQGPYTEAFF,NA,TRBD1,TRBJ1-1,15,TRBV13
TGTGCCAGGAAAACCGACAACCAAGAGACCCAGTACTTC,CARKTDNQETQYF,NA,NA,TRBJ2-5,13,TRBV2
TGTGCCAGCAGCTTAAGAGAGCGAGATGAGCAGTTCTTC,CASSLRERDEQFF,NA,NA,TRBJ2-1,13,TRBV7-6
TGCAGCGTCTCCAGGGGGTCGACTGAAGCTTTCTTT,CSVSRGSTEAFF,NA,TRBD1,TRBJ1-1,12,TRBV29-1
TGCAGCGTTGGGACAGAGAATCAGCCCCAGCATTTT,CSVGTENQPQHF,NA,NA,TRBJ1-5,12,TRBV29-1
TGTGCCACCAGCCATAACCGGGACTTGGATGAGCAGTTCTTC,CATSHNRDLDEQFF,NA,NA,TRBJ2-1,14,TRBV15
TGTGCCAGCAGCGCTCGAGCGGGGGGACTAAGCACAGATACGCAGTATTTT,CASSARAGGLSTDTQYF,NA,TRBD2,TRBJ2-3,17,TRBV5-6